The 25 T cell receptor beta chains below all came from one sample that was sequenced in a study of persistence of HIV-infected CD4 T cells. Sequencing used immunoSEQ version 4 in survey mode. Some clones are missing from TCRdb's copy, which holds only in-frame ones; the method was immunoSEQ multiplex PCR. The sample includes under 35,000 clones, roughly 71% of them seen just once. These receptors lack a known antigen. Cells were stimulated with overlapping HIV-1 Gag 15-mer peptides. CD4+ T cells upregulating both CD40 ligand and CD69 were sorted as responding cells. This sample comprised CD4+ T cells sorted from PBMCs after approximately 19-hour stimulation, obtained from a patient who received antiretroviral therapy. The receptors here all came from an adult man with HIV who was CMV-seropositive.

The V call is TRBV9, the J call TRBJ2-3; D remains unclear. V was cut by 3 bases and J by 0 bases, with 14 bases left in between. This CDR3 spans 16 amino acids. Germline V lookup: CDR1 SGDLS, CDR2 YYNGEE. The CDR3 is CASSGSGSPSTDTQYF. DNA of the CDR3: TGTGCCAGCAGCGGGTCCGGATCACCTAGCACAGATACGCAGTATTTT.

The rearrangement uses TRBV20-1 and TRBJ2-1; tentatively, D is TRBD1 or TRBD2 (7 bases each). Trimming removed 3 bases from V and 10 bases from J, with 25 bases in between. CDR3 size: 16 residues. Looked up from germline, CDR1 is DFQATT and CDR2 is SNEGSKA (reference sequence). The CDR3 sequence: CSASGRGPLQEEEQFF. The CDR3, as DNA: TGCAGTGCTAGTGGGAGGGGGCCCTTACAGGAGGAAGAGCAGTTCTTC.

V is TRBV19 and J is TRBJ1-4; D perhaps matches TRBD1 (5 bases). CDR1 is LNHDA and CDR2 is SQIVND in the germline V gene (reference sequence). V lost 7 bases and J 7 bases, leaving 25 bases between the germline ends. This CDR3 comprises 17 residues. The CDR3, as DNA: TGTGCCAGTACTATGGGGCTTGCGGTGGGGTTGAGTGAAAAACTGTTTTTT. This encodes CASTMGLAVGLSEKLFF.

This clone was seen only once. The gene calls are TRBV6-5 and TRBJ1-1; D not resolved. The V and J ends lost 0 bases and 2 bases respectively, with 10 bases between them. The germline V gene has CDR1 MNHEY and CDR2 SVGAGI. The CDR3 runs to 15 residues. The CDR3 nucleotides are TGTGCCAGCAGTTACTCGGACCCCGGAAACACTGAAGCTTTCTTT. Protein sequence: CASSYSDPGNTEAFF.

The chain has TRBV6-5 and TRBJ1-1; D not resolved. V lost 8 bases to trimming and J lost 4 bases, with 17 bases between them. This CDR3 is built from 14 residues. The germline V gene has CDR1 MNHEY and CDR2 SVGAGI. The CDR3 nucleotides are TGTGCCAGCCGGGTGGAGGGAATAAGCACTGAAGCTTTCTTT. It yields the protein CASRVEGISTEAFF.

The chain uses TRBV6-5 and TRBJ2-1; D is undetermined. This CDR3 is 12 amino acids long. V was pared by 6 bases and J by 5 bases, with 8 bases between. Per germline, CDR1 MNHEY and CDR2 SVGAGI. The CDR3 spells CASRGWNNEQFF. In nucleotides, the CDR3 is TGTGCCAGCAGAGGATGGAACAATGAGCAGTTCTTC.

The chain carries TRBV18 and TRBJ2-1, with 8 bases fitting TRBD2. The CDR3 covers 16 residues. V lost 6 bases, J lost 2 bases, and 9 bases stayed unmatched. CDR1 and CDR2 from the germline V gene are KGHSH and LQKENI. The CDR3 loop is CASSLGGGTTYNEQFF. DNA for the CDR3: TGTGCCAGCTCCCTCGGGGGGGGGACTACCTACAATGAGCAGTTCTTC.

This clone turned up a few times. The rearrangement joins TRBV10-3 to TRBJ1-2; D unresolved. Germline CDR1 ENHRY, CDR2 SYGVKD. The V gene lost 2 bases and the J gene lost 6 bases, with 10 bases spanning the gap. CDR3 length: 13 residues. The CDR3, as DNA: TGTGCCATCAGTGAGAACGCAGGCCATGGCTACACCTTC. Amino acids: CAISENAGHGYTF.

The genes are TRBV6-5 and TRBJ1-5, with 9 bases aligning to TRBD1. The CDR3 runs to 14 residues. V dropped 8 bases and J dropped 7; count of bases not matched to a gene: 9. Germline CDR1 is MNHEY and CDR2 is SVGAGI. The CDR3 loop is CASYTTGGGQPQHF. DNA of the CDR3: TGTGCCAGCTACACTACAGGGGGCGGGCAGCCCCAGCATTTT.

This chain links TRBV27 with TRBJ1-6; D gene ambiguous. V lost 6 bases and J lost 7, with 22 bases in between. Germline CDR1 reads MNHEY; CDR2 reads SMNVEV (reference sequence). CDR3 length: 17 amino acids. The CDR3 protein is CASSPTRPRGSNSPLHF. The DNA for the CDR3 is TGTGCCAGCAGCCCGACACGACCGAGAGGAAGCAATTCACCCCTCCACTTT.

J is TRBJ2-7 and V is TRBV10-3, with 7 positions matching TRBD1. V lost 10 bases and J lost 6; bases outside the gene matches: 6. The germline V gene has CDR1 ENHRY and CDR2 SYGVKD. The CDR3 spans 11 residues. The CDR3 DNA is TGTGCCACTTCTTCAGGGGGCGAGCAGTACTTC. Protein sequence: CATSSGGEQYF.

The CDR3 DNA is TGTGCCAGTCCTAAGGGGACAGTTAACACTGAAGCTTTCTTT. As protein: CASPKGTVNTEAFF. The rearrangement uses TRBV6-5 and TRBJ1-1; 7 bases align to TRBD1. The CDR3 is 14 residues long. Germline CDR1 is MNHEY and CDR2 is SVGAGI. J was trimmed by 2 bases and V by 9 bases; bases with no gene match: 9.

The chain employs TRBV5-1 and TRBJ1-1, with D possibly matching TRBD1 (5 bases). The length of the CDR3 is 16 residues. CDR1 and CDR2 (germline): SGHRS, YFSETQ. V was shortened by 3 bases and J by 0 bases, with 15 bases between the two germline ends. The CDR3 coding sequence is TGCGCCAGCAGCTCCCGAAGACAGTCAATGAACACTGAAGCTTTCTTT. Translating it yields CASSSRRQSMNTEAFF.

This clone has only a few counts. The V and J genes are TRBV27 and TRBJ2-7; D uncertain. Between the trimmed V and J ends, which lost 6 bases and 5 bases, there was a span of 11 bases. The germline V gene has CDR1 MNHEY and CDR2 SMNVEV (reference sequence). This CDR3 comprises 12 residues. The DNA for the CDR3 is TGTGCCAGCAGCGTCCCACCTAACGAGCAGTACTTC. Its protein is CASSVPPNEQYF.

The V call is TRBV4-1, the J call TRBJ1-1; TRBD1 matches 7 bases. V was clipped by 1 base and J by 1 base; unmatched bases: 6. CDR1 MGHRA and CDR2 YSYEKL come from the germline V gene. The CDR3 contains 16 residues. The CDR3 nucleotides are TGCGCCAGCAGCCAAGCTACAGGGGCTCCGAACACTGAAGCTTTCTTT. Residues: CASSQATGAPNTEAFF.

The CDR3 loop reads CASSLRDLYGYTF. CDR3 bases: TGTGCCAGCAGCCTACGGGATCTCTATGGCTACACCTTC. The chain links TRBV12-3 or TRBV12-4 to TRBJ1-2, with D uncertain. The CDR3 totals 13 residues. Trimming left V 6 bases short and J 4 bases short, with 12 bases between.

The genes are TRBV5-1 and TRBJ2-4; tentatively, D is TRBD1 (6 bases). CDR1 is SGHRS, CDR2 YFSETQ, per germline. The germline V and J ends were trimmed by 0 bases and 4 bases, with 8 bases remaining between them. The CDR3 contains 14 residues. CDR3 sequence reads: CASSLGQGKNIQYF. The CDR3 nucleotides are TGCGCCAGCAGCTTGGGCCAGGGGAAAAACATTCAGTACTTC.

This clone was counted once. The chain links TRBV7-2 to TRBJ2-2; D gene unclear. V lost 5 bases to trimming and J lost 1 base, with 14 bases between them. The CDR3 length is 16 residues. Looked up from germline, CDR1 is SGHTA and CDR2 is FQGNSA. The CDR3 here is CASSPRTAKNTGELFF. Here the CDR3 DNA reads TGTGCCAGCAGCCCCCGGACGGCGAAGAACACCGGGGAGCTGTTTTTT.

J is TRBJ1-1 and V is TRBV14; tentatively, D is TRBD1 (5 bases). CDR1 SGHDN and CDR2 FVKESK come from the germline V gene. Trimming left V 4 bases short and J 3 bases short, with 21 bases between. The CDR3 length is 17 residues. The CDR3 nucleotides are TGTGCCAGCAGCCCGTTGTTAATCTCAGTAGGGGACACTGAAGCTTTCTTT. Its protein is CASSPLLISVGDTEAFF.

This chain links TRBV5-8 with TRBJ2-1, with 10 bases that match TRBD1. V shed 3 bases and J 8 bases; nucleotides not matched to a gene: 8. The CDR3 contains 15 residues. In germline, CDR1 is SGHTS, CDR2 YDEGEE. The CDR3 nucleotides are TGTGCCAGCAGCTCGGGACAGGGGAATCTGGATGAGCAGTTCTTC. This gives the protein CASSSGQGNLDEQFF.

CDR3: CASSPGPSGGAYEQYF. CDR3 sequence (DNA): TGTGCCAGCAGCCCCGGCCCCAGCGGGGGGGCCTACGAGCAGTACTTC. The rearrangement links TRBV5-6 to TRBJ2-7, with 10 nucleotides matching TRBD2. CDR1 is SGHDT and CDR2 is YYEEEE in the germline V gene. This CDR3 spans 16 amino acids. After removal of 4 bases from V and 2 bases from J, the junction contained 9 bases not matched to a gene. Looking up the rest from reference TRBV5-6 and TRBJ2-7 gives the full variable domain: DAGVTQSPTHLIKTRGQQVTLRCSPKSGHDTVSWYQQALGQGPQFIFQYYEEEERQRGNFPDRFSGHQFPNYSSELNVNALLLGDSALYLCASSPGPSGGAYEQYFGPGTRLTVT.

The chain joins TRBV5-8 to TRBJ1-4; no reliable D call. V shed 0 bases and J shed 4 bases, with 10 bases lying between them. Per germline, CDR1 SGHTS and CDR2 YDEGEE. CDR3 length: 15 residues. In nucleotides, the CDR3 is TGTGCCAGCAGCTTGGGTCGTGGAGTTAATGAAAAACTGTTTTTT. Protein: CASSLGRGVNEKLFF.

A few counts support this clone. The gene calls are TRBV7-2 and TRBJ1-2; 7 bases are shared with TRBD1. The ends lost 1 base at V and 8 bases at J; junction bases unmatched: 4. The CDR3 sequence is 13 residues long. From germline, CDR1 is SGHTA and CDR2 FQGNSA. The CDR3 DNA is TGTGCCAGCAGCTTAGTAGGGGGCCGAGGCTACACCTTC. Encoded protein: CASSLVGGRGYTF.

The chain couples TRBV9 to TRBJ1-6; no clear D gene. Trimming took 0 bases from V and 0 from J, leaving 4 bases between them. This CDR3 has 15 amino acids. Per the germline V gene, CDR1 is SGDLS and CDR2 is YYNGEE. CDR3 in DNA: TGTGCCAGCAGCGTAGAGTTCTCCTATAATTCACCCCTCCACTTT. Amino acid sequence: CASSVEFSYNSPLHF. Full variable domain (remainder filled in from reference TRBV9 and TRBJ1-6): DSGVTQTPKHLITATGQRVTLRCSPRSGDLSVYWYQQSLDQGLQFLIQYYNGEERAKGNILERFSAQQFPDLHSELNLSSLELGDSALYFCASSVEFSYNSPLHFGNGTRLTVT.

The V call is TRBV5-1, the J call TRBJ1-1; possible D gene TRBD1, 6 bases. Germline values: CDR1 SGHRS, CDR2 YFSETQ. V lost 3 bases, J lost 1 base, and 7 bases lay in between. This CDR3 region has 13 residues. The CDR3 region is CASSSRGNTEAFF. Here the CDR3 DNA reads TGCGCCAGCAGCTCCAGGGGGAACACTGAAGCTTTCTTT. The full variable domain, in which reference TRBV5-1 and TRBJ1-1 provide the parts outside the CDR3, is KAGVTQTPRYLIKTRGQQVTLSCSPISGHRSVSWYQQTPGQGLQFLFEYFSETQRNKGNFPGRFSGRQFSNSRSEMNVSTLELGDSALYLCASSSRGNTEAFFGQGTRLTVV.